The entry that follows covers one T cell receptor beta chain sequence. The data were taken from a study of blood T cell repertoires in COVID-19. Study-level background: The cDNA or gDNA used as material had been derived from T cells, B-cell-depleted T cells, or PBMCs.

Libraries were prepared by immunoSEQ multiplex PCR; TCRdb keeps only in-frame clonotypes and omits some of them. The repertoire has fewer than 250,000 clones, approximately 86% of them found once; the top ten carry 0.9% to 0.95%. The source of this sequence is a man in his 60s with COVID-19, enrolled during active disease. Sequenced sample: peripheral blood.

CDR3: CASSVTQGSSGYTF. The CDR3 DNA reads TGTGCCAGTAGTGTAACACAGGGATCGTCCGGCTACACCTTC. The chain employs TRBV19 and TRBJ1-2, with D maybe TRBD1 (6 bases). The V end was cut by 5 bases, the J end by 8 bases, with 18 bases between. The germline V gene has CDR1 LNHDA and CDR2 SQIVND (reference sequence). The CDR3 totals 14 residues.